The clone carrying this TCR beta chain ranks as medium-sized. The antigen is undetermined. This CDR3 is built from 17 residues. Germline CDR1 MGHRA, CDR2 YSYEKL. V was shortened by 4 bases and J by 2 bases, with 21 bases between the two germline ends. Measured with immunoSEQ multiplex PCR; TCRdb has only the in-frame clones, and not every one. This repertoire shows roughly 15,000 clones, nearly 95% found once; its top ten account for around 45%. This sample is drawn from a study of T cell clones after liver transplantation. Whole-study context: Liver transplant recipients had immunosuppression withdrawal attempted within 2 years. A pre-transplant mixed lymphocyte reaction with TCRbeta sequencing defined graft-donor-reactive clones followed in post-transplant blood. HCV positivity affected three of eight recipients; the rest lacked autoimmune or viral indications.

Findings and caveats of the study: Post-transplant time points were not standardized, so conclusions are preliminary.

This chain uses TRBV4-1 with TRBJ2-7; TRBD1 might be the D (6 bases). This clonotype was sampled from a human donor who received a liver transplant. The sample here was CD8+ T cells from blood, taken before liver transplant. The chain's CDR3 is CASSPLGGEVDPYEQYF. The CDR3 region has the DNA TGCGCCAGCAGCCCCTTAGGGGGTGAAGTCGACCCCTACGAGCAGTACTTC.